The rows below give T cell receptor beta chains drawn from one sample of a study of cytomegalovirus exposure and HLA in healthy donors. Libraries were prepared by immunoSEQ multiplex PCR; TCRdb keeps only in-frame clonotypes and omits some of them. The repertoire consists of 150,000 to 200,000 clones, with about 80% occurring once and the leading ten covering 9% to 10%. Sequencing was performed on PBMCs. The receptors come from a man younger than 35 in good health and CMV-seropositive. Each CDR3 is given with its conserved first and last residue. The D gene is left open where the match is weak. Size is stated for part of the rows, as once, few or many counts, or as a class when the clone is expanded.

size	D	V	J	DNA	CDR3
few	TRBD1	TRBV5-1	TRBJ1-2	TGCGCCAGCAGCATGGGGGGGACAGGCAACTATGGCTACACCTTC	CASSMGGTGNYGYTF
-	-	TRBV5-6	TRBJ2-1	TGTGCCAGCAGCTTTGGGTCGTGGGGGGGCGTAACCCATGAGCAGTTCTTC	CASSFGSWGGVTHEQFF
-	-	TRBV27	TRBJ2-5	TGTGCCAGCAGCCAACCCGGCGGGACTGGGGGGTACCAAGAGACCCAGTACTTC	CASSQPGGTGGYQETQYF
-	-	TRBV11-3	TRBJ1-1	TGTGCCAGCAGCTTAGGGGCCTCAGAAGCTTTCTTT	CASSLGASEAFF
-	-	TRBV5-8	TRBJ1-2	TGTGCCAGCAGCTTTCGTACGGAGAGGTCTGGCTACACCTTC	CASSFRTERSGYTF
-	TRBD1	TRBV9	TRBJ1-4	TGTGCCAGCAGCACAGGCGGGACAGGGAGCGAAAAACTGTTTTTT	CASSTGGTGSEKLFF
-	TRBD2	TRBV2	TRBJ2-7	TGTGCCAGCGGGGGGGAAAGCGGCTACGAGCAGTACTTC	CASGGESGYEQYF
-	-	TRBV9	TRBJ2-1	TGTGCCAGCAGCGTACAGGGTGGTAATGAGCAGTTCTTC	CASSVQGGNEQFF
-	-	TRBV10-3	TRBJ1-5	TGTGCCATCAGTGAGGTCCCTCCGGAGCCCCAGCATTTT	CAISEVPPEPQHF
once	TRBD1	TRBV9	TRBJ2-3	TGTGCCAGCAGCGCCGGGACAGGGGTTCCAGATACGCAGTATTTT	CASSAGTGVPDTQYF
few	TRBD2	TRBV7-7	TRBJ2-5	TGTGCCAGCGAGCGGGGATTCGGAGAGACCCAGTACTTC	CASERGFGETQYF
-	-	TRBV7-2	TRBJ2-2	TGTGCCAGCAGCTTAGTTACCGGGGGTTCCGGGGAGCTGTTTTTT	CASSLVTGGSGELFF
-	-	TRBV7-3	TRBJ2-1	TGTGCCAGCAGCCCCGGGGGTGGGGGGAGTTTCGATGAGCAGTTCTTC	CASSPGGGGSFDEQFF
-	TRBD2	TRBV28	TRBJ2-1	TGTGCCAGCAGTTTAGGCGGGAGCTACAATGAGCAGTTCTTC	CASSLGGSYNEQFF
-	TRBD1	TRBV29-1	TRBJ2-7	TGCAGCGTTCGCCCTGGGACAGGGACCGGCGAGCAGTACTTC	CSVRPGTGTGEQYF
-	TRBD2	TRBV4-1	TRBJ2-1	TGCGCCAGCAGCCAACTACTAGCGGGAGACTACAATGAGCAGTTCTTC	CASSQLLAGDYNEQFF
-	TRBD2	TRBV9	TRBJ2-7	TGTGCCAGCAGAAGCGGGGTCCCATCGTTC	CASRSGVPSF
-	TRBD1	TRBV29-1	TRBJ2-7	TGCAGCGTCCGGACAGGGATCTCCTACGAGCAGTACTTC	CSVRTGISYEQYF
-	-	TRBV6-6	TRBJ1-5	TGTGCCAGCAGTTTAGACAATCAGCCCCAGCATTTT	CASSLDNQPQHF
-	-	TRBV5-1	TRBJ1-1	TGCGCCAGCAGCTTTGCAGGGGAAAAGACTGAAGCTTTCTTT	CASSFAGEKTEAFF
-	-	TRBV28	TRBJ2-6	TGTGCCAGCACCCTAGGAGGCTCTGGGGCCAACGTCCTGACTTTC	CASTLGGSGANVLTF
once	-	TRBV27	TRBJ1-4	TGTGCCAGCAGCAGGGCCGGAACTAATGAAAAACTGTTTTTT	CASSRAGTNEKLFF
-	-	TRBV25-1	TRBJ2-3	TGTGCCAGCAGCGAAACAGTTCGAGCAGGAGATACGCAGTATTTT	CASSETVRAGDTQYF
-	-	TRBV6-1	TRBJ2-7	TGTGCCAGCAGTGAAGCGGGGGACTTGGCCTACGAGCAGTACTTC	CASSEAGDLAYEQYF
-	-	TRBV2	TRBJ2-7	TGTGCCAGCTTTACAGGATCCTACGAGCAGTACTTC	CASFTGSYEQYF
-	TRBD2	TRBV11-3	TRBJ2-7	TGTGCCAGCAGCTTAGAAGGTAGCGGGAGCTACGAGCAGTACTTC	CASSLEGSGSYEQYF
few	-	TRBV19	TRBJ1-1	TGTGCCAGTAGTATAGTACCGGGGGGTACTGAAGCTTTCTTT	CASSIVPGGTEAFF
few	-	TRBV6-1	TRBJ1-2	TGTGCCAGCAGTGAAGGTGGGCATGGCTACACCTTC	CASSEGGHGYTF
-	-	TRBV5-6	TRBJ2-4	TGTGCCAGCAGCGTCGCGGGACGCCCAATTCAGTACTTC	CASSVAGRPIQYF
few	TRBD2	TRBV7-2	TRBJ2-3	TGTGCCAGCAGCTCCGGGGCAGGGAGGGCAGATACGCAGTATTTT	CASSSGAGRADTQYF
-	-	TRBV4-1	TRBJ1-2	TGCGCCAGCAGCCAAGAAAAGACAGCTGGCTACACCTTC	CASSQEKTAGYTF
-	TRBD1	TRBV29-1	TRBJ2-5	TGCAGCGTAGGACAGGGAGAGACCCAGTACTTC	CSVGQGETQYF
-	-	TRBV7-9	TRBJ1-5	TGTGCCAGCAGCTCGACAGGTCAGCCCCAGCATTTT	CASSSTGQPQHF
once	TRBD1	TRBV6-9	TRBJ2-7	TGTGCCAGCAACGTCGGGACAGGGAAAACCTACGAGCAGTACTTC	CASNVGTGKTYEQYF
few	TRBD2	TRBV6-5	TRBJ2-1	TGTGCCAGCAGTTTGATAGCGGGAGCCTCCAATGAGCAGTTCTTC	CASSLIAGASNEQFF
few	-	TRBV9	TRBJ2-7	TGTGCCAGCAGCGTAGGGGCGGGGGCGTCCTACGAGCAGTACTTC	CASSVGAGASYEQYF
-	TRBD2	TRBV6-5	TRBJ2-7	TGTGCCAGCAGTTACGGACTAGCGGGGGTCCGCGAGCAGTACTTC	CASSYGLAGVREQYF
-	-	TRBV5-1	TRBJ1-3	TGCGCCAGCAGCTTGGAGAGGGTACCCTCTGGAAACACCATATATTTT	CASSLERVPSGNTIYF
-	-	TRBV28	TRBJ1-1	TGTGCCAGCAGTTTGCCATTGACAGGATCGTTTGAAGCTTTCTTT	CASSLPLTGSFEAFF
-	TRBD1	TRBV5-1	TRBJ1-1	TGCGCCAGCAGCCAAGGACAGGGGCTGATGAACACTGAAGCTTTCTTT	CASSQGQGLMNTEAFF
-	-	TRBV10-3	TRBJ1-1	TGTGCCATCAGTGAGTTTGGCGGTCAATTTGAGGGAACTGAAGCTTTCTTT	CAISEFGGQFEGTEAFF
-	TRBD2	TRBV5-1	TRBJ2-7	TGCGCCAGCAGTACTAGCGGGAGTTACGAGCAGTACTTC	CASSTSGSYEQYF
few	TRBD2	TRBV4-2	TRBJ2-2	TGTGCCAGCAGCCCCGGACTAGAACCCGGGGAGCTGTTTTTT	CASSPGLEPGELFF
-	TRBD1	TRBV11-2	TRBJ2-3	TGTGCCAGCAGCTTAGAGGCAGGGGGTTTCGCAGATACGCAGTATTTT	CASSLEAGGFADTQYF
-	TRBD1	TRBV19	TRBJ2-7	TGTGCCAGTAGTATCGACCAACAGGGGACCGAGCAGTACTTC	CASSIDQQGTEQYF
once	TRBD1	TRBV6-1	TRBJ2-1	TGTGCCAGCAGTGTCGAGGGGGCCTCCCGGTTCTTC	CASSVEGASRFF
-	-	TRBV5-1	TRBJ2-2	TGCGCCAGCAGCTTGAGTGTACTAGCCAACACCGGGGAGCTGTTTTTT	CASSLSVLANTGELFF
few	-	TRBV9	TRBJ1-2	TGTGCCAGCAGCGTAGGTACGGGAGACGGTGGCTACACCTTC	CASSVGTGDGGYTF
-	TRBD2	TRBV5-6	TRBJ2-3	TGTGCCAGCAGCTTAATTTTAGCGGGTGATACGCAGTATTTT	CASSLILAGDTQYF
-	-	TRBV18	TRBJ2-3	TGTGCCAGCTCATCCGGAGGGCCAGATACGCAGTATTTT	CASSSGGPDTQYF